The 23 T cell receptor beta chains below come from one sample, sequenced in a study of long-term antiretroviral therapy in people with HIV. Sequencing used immunoSEQ v3.0 at survey level. TCRdb keeps only in-frame clones here, not all; method: immunoSEQ multiplex PCR. The table records about 16,000 clones, approximately 84% of them present only once. The input for sequencing was unsorted PBMCs, taken 1.2 to 1.3 years before starting antiretroviral therapy. The receptors shown here come from a man aged 25 to 40 with HIV.

The sample holds a few counts of this clone. The chain joins TRBV6-5 to TRBJ1-5; D is undetermined. Germline CDR1 and CDR2: MNHEY and SVGAGI. The length of the CDR3 is 14 residues. V was clipped by 4 bases and J by 0 bases, with 7 bases between them. The CDR3: CASSSAFSNQPQHF. CDR3 coding DNA: TGTGCCAGCAGTTCAGCGTTTAGCAATCAGCCCCAGCATTTT.

The chain has TRBV28 and TRBJ1-1; TRBD1 matches 8 bases. V was clipped by 5 bases and J by 4 bases; unmatched bases: 12. The CDR3 is 16 residues long. Germline V gene data show CDR1 as MDHEN and CDR2 as SYDVKM. CDR3 protein: CASSRAGQAFGTEAFF. The CDR3 region has the DNA TGTGCCAGCAGTCGGGCGGGACAGGCATTTGGCACTGAAGCTTTCTTT.

V is TRBV30 and J is TRBJ2-5; 7 nucleotides align to TRBD2. The CDR3 contains 19 residues. Germline trimming cut 1 base from V and 4 bases from J; bases unmatched to any gene: 21. Germline CDR1 is GTSNPN and CDR2 is SVGIG (reference sequence). CDR3 sequence (DNA): TGTGCCTGGAGTGACTTCCGTCGGGGGGAGGGCCTTATTGGAGAGACCCAGTACTTC. This translates into CAWSDFRRGEGLIGETQYF.

V and J are TRBV27 and TRBJ1-4; the D is unclear. The germline V gene has CDR1 MNHEY and CDR2 SMNVEV (reference sequence). CDR3 length: 14 residues. V was clipped by 3 bases and J by 6 bases, with 11 bases between them. The chain's CDR3 is CASSFAGGDEKLFF. The CDR3 nucleotides are TGTGCCAGCAGTTTCGCCGGCGGAGATGAAAAACTGTTTTTT.

This CDR3 reads CASSQVSSPLPSGANVLTF. DNA of the CDR3: TGTGCCAGCAGCCAAGTGTCGTCGCCTCTACCCTCTGGGGCCAACGTCCTGACTTTC. This chain joins TRBV14 and TRBJ2-6; no reliable D call. Trimming cost V 1 base and J 0 bases, with 16 bases left between them. Germline V gene sequence: CDR1 SGHDN, CDR2 FVKESK. This CDR3 comprises 19 residues.

This clone was recorded only once. This sequence joins TRBV5-1 and TRBJ1-1; 9 bases are shared with TRBD1. Germline V gene lookup returns CDR1 SGHRS and CDR2 YFSETQ. J lost 1 base, V lost 0 bases, and 4 bases had no gene match. CDR3 length equals 16 residues. This CDR3 is CASSLGPGQGNTEAFF. The CDR3 DNA reads as TGCGCCAGCAGCTTGGGGCCGGGACAGGGGAACACTGAAGCTTTCTTT.

The chain carries TRBV2 and TRBJ2-2, with TRBD1 as a possible D gene (5 bases). Germline values: CDR1 SNHLY, CDR2 FYNNEI. V was pared by 5 bases and J by 5 bases, with 12 bases between. The CDR3 has 14 residues. The CDR3 here is CASSNDRLTGELFF. Here the CDR3 DNA reads TGTGCCAGCAGTAACGACAGACTTACCGGGGAGCTGTTTTTT.

The rearrangement links TRBV28 to TRBJ2-7; D possibly matches TRBD1 or TRBD2 (5 bases each). This CDR3 comprises 15 residues. The germline V gene encodes CDR1 MDHEN and CDR2 SYDVKM. With 5 bases removed from V and 5 bases from J, the gap between germline ends came to 19 bases. The CDR3, as DNA: TGTGCCAGCAGTCTCCAGGGCGGGTTGGCCCACGAGCAGTACTTC. Translating gives CASSLQGGLAHEQYF.

The genes are TRBV27 and TRBJ2-5, with D maybe TRBD2 (6 bases). This CDR3 has 15 residues. Germline assignment: CDR1 MNHEY and CDR2 SMNVEV (reference sequence). Trimming took off 5 bases at V and 7 bases at J, with 20 bases between the two ends. CDR3 in amino acids: CASSPWGSGEGTQYF. CDR3 in DNA: TGTGCCAGCAGTCCCTGGGGCTCGGGGGAAGGGACCCAGTACTTC.

This clone has just one count. This chain joins TRBV11-2 and TRBJ2-1, with D unclear. Germline assignment: CDR1 SGHAT and CDR2 FQNNGV. CDR3 length: 14 residues. Trimming cost V 5 bases and J 2 bases, with 10 bases left between them. CDR3: CASSPVNTYNEQFF. The CDR3 DNA reads TGTGCCAGCAGCCCTGTCAACACCTACAATGAGCAGTTCTTC.

The V call is TRBV7-3, the J call TRBJ1-4, with D maybe TRBD1 (5 bases). The CDR3 is 14 amino acids. The germline V and J ends were trimmed by 5 bases and 7 bases, with 14 bases remaining between them. Per germline, CDR1 SGHTA and CDR2 FQGTGA. The CDR3 nucleotides are TGTGCCAGCAGCCCGACCCTGGGGGGTGAAAAACTGTTTTTT. Residues: CASSPTLGGEKLFF. Full variable domain (remainder filled in from reference TRBV7-3 and TRBJ1-4): GAGVSQTPSNKVTEKGKYVELRCDPISGHTALYWYRQSLGQGPEFLIYFQGTGAADDSGLPNDRFFAVRPEGSVSTLKIQRTERGDSAVYLCASSPTLGGEKLFFGSGTQLSVL.

Written as DNA, the CDR3 is TGTGCCACCGAGGGTCGAATGGGACTCCCCCAATACAATGAGCAGTTCTTC. This encodes CATEGRMGLPQYNEQFF. The chain recombines TRBV2 with TRBJ2-1; a possible D gene is TRBD2 (6 bases). The CDR3 has 17 residues. The ends were cut back, 10 bases at V and 4 bases at J, with 26 bases in the middle. The V gene's germline CDR1 is SNHLY and CDR2 FYNNEI.

The J gene is TRBJ2-2, the V gene TRBV18, with D tentatively TRBD1 (6 bases). Germline CDR1 is KGHSH and CDR2 is LQKENI. Trimming removed 1 base from V and 4 bases from J, with 10 bases in between. The CDR3 is 15 residues long. CDR3 DNA: TGTGCCAGCTCACCACTACAGGGTCCCACCGGGGAGCTGTTTTTT. Protein sequence: CASSPLQGPTGELFF.

The chain has TRBV7-2 and TRBJ2-5; 8 bases align to TRBD2. With V trimmed by 2 bases and J by 5 bases, 10 bases remained unmatched. The CDR3 loop spans 16 amino acids. CDR1 SGHTA and CDR2 FQGNSA come from the germline V gene. The CDR3 region is CASSLPGVAGYETQYF. The CDR3 DNA reads as TGTGCCAGCAGCTTACCCGGGGTAGCGGGGTACGAGACCCAGTACTTC.

In its sample, this clone was seen a few times. J is TRBJ1-2 and V is TRBV7-2, with TRBD1 matching over 8 bases. V lost 5 bases, J lost 6 bases, and 8 bases stayed unmatched. In germline, CDR1 is SGHTA, CDR2 FQGNSA. This CDR3 spans 14 amino acids. This chain's CDR3 is CASSERTGRNGYTF. The CDR3, as DNA: TGTGCCAGCAGCGAAAGGACAGGGAGGAATGGCTACACCTTC. Full variable domain (missing parts from reference TRBV7-2 and TRBJ1-2): GAGVSQSPSNKVTEKGKDVELRCDPISGHTALYWYRQSLGQGLEFLIYFQGNSAPDKSGLPSDRFSAERTGGSVSTLTIQRTQQEDSAVYLCASSERTGRNGYTFGSGTRLTVV.

The chain has TRBV10-1 and TRBJ2-7, with TRBD1 identical over 8 bases. Per germline, CDR1 WNHNN and CDR2 SYGVQD (reference sequence). CDR3 length: 16 residues. With V trimmed by 5 bases and J by 7 bases, 16 bases remained unmatched. The CDR3 region has the DNA TGCGCCAGCAGTAAAGGACAGGGTAATGCCCTTTGGGAGCAGTACTTC. It yields the protein CASSKGQGNALWEQYF.

This sequence joins TRBV13 and TRBJ2-2, with D possibly TRBD1 on 5 matching bases. This CDR3 has 16 amino acids. The V gene's germline CDR1 is PRHDT and CDR2 FYEKMQ (reference sequence). Deletions cut 4 bases from V and 0 bases from J, with 12 bases between. CDR3 residues: CASSYMWTPNTGELFF. In DNA form, the CDR3 reads TGTGCCAGCAGCTATATGTGGACACCGAACACCGGGGAGCTGTTTTTT.

V gene TRBV29-1 combines with J gene TRBJ1-1; 10 nucleotides agree with TRBD1. Trimming at V came to 5 bases and at J to 4 bases, leaving 4 bases not matched to a gene. The CDR3 is made up of 13 amino acids. Germline CDR1 SQVTM, CDR2 ANQGSEA. The CDR3 DNA sequence: TGCAGCGTTACCCGGGACAGGGGCACTGAAGCTTTCTTT. This codes for CSVTRDRGTEAFF.

This chain uses TRBV9 with TRBJ1-2, with a tentative D call TRBD1 (6 bases). The CDR3 totals 15 residues. The V gene's germline CDR1 is SGDLS and CDR2 YYNGEE. The ends were cut back, 0 bases at V and 7 bases at J, with 16 bases in the middle. Written as DNA, the CDR3 is TGTGCCAGCAGCGTAGCTGTGGGGGGCGCGGGTGGCTACACCTTC. Translating it yields CASSVAVGGAGGYTF. Complete variable domain (other parts from reference TRBV9 and TRBJ1-2): DSGVTQTPKHLITATGQRVTLRCSPRSGDLSVYWYQQSLDQGLQFLIQYYNGEERAKGNILERFSAQQFPDLHSELNLSSLELGDSALYFCASSVAVGGAGGYTFGSGTRLTVV.

The chain is built from TRBV25-1 and TRBJ1-2; possibly TRBD1 for D (5 bases). Deletions cut 0 bases from V and 8 bases from J, with 19 bases between. Germline V gene data show CDR1 as MGHDK and CDR2 as SYGVNS. This CDR3 contains 16 residues. This CDR3 reads CASSEYIDAGVSGYTF. The CDR3 DNA is TGTGCCAGCAGTGAATATATCGACGCGGGGGTCTCCGGCTACACCTTC.

The rearrangement joins TRBV9 to TRBJ2-3; D gene uncertain. Per the germline V gene, CDR1 is SGDLS and CDR2 is YYNGEE. The germline V and J ends were trimmed by 0 bases and 1 base, with 6 bases remaining between them. The CDR3 has 14 residues. The CDR3 spells CASSVDPGTDTQYF. The CDR3, as DNA: TGTGCCAGCAGCGTAGATCCTGGCACAGATACGCAGTATTTT.

This clone was recorded a few times. The chain is built from TRBV6-5 and TRBJ1-2, with 7 bases fitting TRBD1. This CDR3 comprises 15 residues. V shed 6 bases and J 8 bases; nucleotides not matched to a gene: 15. Germline V gives CDR1 MNHEY, CDR2 SVGAGI. The CDR3 protein is CASSPRQGGTSGYTF. The CDR3 DNA reads as TGTGCCAGCAGCCCTCGACAGGGCGGGACTAGCGGCTACACCTTC.

The chain combines TRBV7-2 with TRBJ2-3; 8 positions agree with TRBD2. CDR3 length equals 15 residues. V lost 2 bases, J lost 4 bases, and 5 bases stayed unmatched. The germline gives CDR1 SGHTA, CDR2 FQGNSA. CDR3 sequence reads: CASSLLAGSSDTQYF. The CDR3 region has the DNA TGTGCCAGCAGCTTATTAGCGGGATCTTCAGATACGCAGTATTTT.